Reported below is one T cell receptor (beta chain). Its antigen is undetermined. Researchers ran the PCR with 60 Vbeta and 13 Jbeta primers. Per the original data handling: A follow-up analysis tallied around 76 million unique TCR beta chains, approximately 11 million shared. This table comes from immunoSEQ multiplex PCR, and its TCRdb copy is limited to in-frame clones, with some not included. V and J calls and clone size come straight from that table; D and trimming were deduced from the DNA. The table has over 200,000 clones, around four fifths seen once. This entry is derived from a study of cytomegalovirus exposure and HLA in healthy donors. Overall study context: Of roughly 400 genotyped donors, about 81% grouped in the Caucasian-associated ancestry cluster.

Study-wide points: Researchers reported that a few CMV-associated chains were confirmed in vitro as CMV antigen-specific.

V trimming: 5 bases; J trimming: 5 bases; junction bases outside the gene matches: 5. CDR1 and CDR2 (germline): SGHVS, FQNEAQ. The CDR3 consists of 16 residues. Sequencing used PBMCs. The clonotype was recovered from a male donor in good health and CMV-seronegative. V is TRBV7-8 and J is TRBJ2-1, with 14 positions matching TRBD2. CDR3 sequence: CASSQGLAGGNNEQFF. In nucleotides, the CDR3 is TGTGCCAGCAGCCAAGGACTAGCGGGAGGTAACAATGAGCAGTTCTTC.